The T cell receptor beta chain under discussion was sequenced for a study of CD8+CD57+ T cells in acquired aplastic anemia. Germline CDR1 is LNHDA and CDR2 is SQIVND (reference sequence). Trimming left V 4 bases short and J 7 bases short, with 17 bases between. This CDR3 comprises 15 residues. An expansion of CD8+CD57+ cells by flow cytometry had been shown in patients chosen for sequencing. The TCR beta profiling, which covered VDJ combination and CDR3 sequence, was carried out using genomic DNA as the template. TCRdb processed the reads anew with MiXCR; each CDR3 protein has one entry. Here the sample spans 150,000 or so distinct CDR3 sequences, around 50% being singletons.

This sequence was found in a human donor with aplastic anemia. Sequenced material: sorted CD4+, CD8+, or CD8+CD57+ T cells (not recorded which) from PBMCs. V and J are TRBV19 and TRBJ2-1, with D perhaps assigned TRBD1 or TRBD2 (6 bases each). CDR3 in amino acids: CASSTDRGQTNEQFF. CDR3 DNA: TGTGCCAGTAGTACCGACCGGGGGCAAACTAATGAGCAGTTCTTC.